This TCR beta chain was captured in a study of identical twins. As to this clonotype: Its antigen remains unknown.

This CDR3 is built from 16 residues. CDR1 is SGHTA, CDR2 FQGNSA, per germline. Losses at the gene ends were 1 base for V and 8 bases for J; bases not matched to a gene: 11. TCRdb reprocessed the 5' RACE reads with MiXCR, giving one entry per CDR3 protein. Altogether hundreds of thousands of distinct CDR3 sequences are present, 15% to 20% being singletons, with the ten largest covering approximately 14%. Findings and limits, study-wide: With beta out-of-frame sequences, excess sharing by twins was weaker. Abundant cord blood beta clonotypes carried fewer insertions; memory repertoires showed none.

These data were also filed under a second study, of T cells expressing NK-cell markers. That study reports: TCR beta repertoires came from sorted CD3+CD56+NKG2C+, CD3+CD56+NKG2C- and CD3+CD56-NKG2C+ T cells. Sequenced donors, eight in total, included seven who were HCMV-seropositive and one who was seronegative.

The source of this sequence is a woman aged 18-30 years in good health. V gene TRBV7-2 combines with J gene TRBJ1-2, with 9 bases identical to TRBD1. Sequencing was performed on PBMCs. The CDR3 loop is CASSLDPNRGQEGYTF. CDR3 coding DNA: TGTGCCAGCAGCTTAGATCCAAACAGGGGGCAGGAAGGCTACACCTTC. The full variable domain, rest sourced from reference TRBV7-2 and TRBJ1-2, is GAGVSQSPSNKVTEKGKDVELRCDPISGHTALYWYRQSLGQGLEFLIYFQGNSAPDKSGLPSDRFSAERTGGSVSTLTIQRTQQEDSAVYLCASSLDPNRGQEGYTFGSGTRLTVV.